This T cell receptor (beta chain) came from a study of blood T cell repertoires in COVID-19. Study-level information: Both acute and convalescent COVID-19 samples were obtained from the United States, Italy and Spain. The cDNA or gDNA used as material had been derived from T cells, B-cell-depleted T cells, or PBMCs.

Study processing details: Amplifying reference gene primers gave estimates of nucleated cell counts. The table came from immunoSEQ multiplex PCR; TCRdb's copy has only in-frame clones and leaves some out. The DNA gave D and trimming, while V, J and clone size come from that table. This table has about 240,000 clones, around 86% appearing once. This sequence originates from a woman aged 70-85 years with active or convalescent COVID-19. Sequencing was done on a sample of peripheral blood.

CDR3 DNA: TGTGCCAGCAGTTACTCGGAGGTGTCGAACACTGAAGCTTTCTTT. It encodes CASSYSEVSNTEAFF. The rearrangement links TRBV6-5 to TRBJ1-1; no definite D call. The CDR3 runs 15 residues. Germline CDR1 is MNHEY and CDR2 is SVGAGI. Trimming stripped 0 bases from V and 1 base from J, with 9 bases between.